This T cell receptor (beta chain) originates from a study of blood T cell repertoires in COVID-19 (dated by TCRdb to the early 2020s). Concerning the study at large: The collaborator samples originated in the United States, Italy and Spain and spanned the acute and convalescent phases of COVID-19. Where HLA class I and class II types were available, the types were taken from metadata supplied by the sample provider, not from assay-based typing. Deeply sampled blood TCRbeta repertoires from subjects exposed to, actively infected with, or recovered from COVID-19 were included in the dataset. The material from the prospective study consisted of cDNA or gDNA derived from T cells, B-cell-depleted T cells, or PBMCs. A de-identified subject ID, COVID-19 status, age in years and sex were almost always included in the sample metadata. The samples were drawn from two sources: the first 160 participants of the ongoing ImmuneRACE study, and 950 to 1,500 subjects contributed by 6 global collaborators. The repertoires were released in a freely available public database meant as a resource for research on the immune response to SARS-CoV-2.

TCRbeta CDR3 regions were amplified from genomic DNA using the immunoSEQ Assay, a bias-controlled multiplex PCR. On the study's bioinformatics: Nucleated cell counts per sample were estimated from amplification of reference gene primers within the assay. To quantify the absolute abundance of each unique TCRbeta CDR3 rearrangement, sequence reads were collapsed and filtered. For each sample, productive Simpson clonality was calculated by taking the square root of Simpson's diversity index across productive rearrangements. In TCRdb, the immuneACCESS table is reduced to in-frame sequences with V and J assigned. These tables do not hold every clone; where another copy was compared, an unresolved V gene accounts for under half, and the others remain unexplained. That table gives V, J and clone size, and the DNA gave D and trimming. Counted in this sample were around 140,000 clones; approximately 87% of them appeared once. Roughly 2.1% of the sample is held by the ten biggest clonotypes.

CDR1 and CDR2, looked up from the germline V gene, are MDHEN and SYDVKM. The V end gives up 6 bases and the J end 3 bases, leaving 6 bases in the junction not matched to a gene. The CDR3 holds 15 amino acids from the cysteine to the phenylalanine. The CDR3 DNA has 45 bases and is translated from base 1. Details on this clone: Its antigen specificity is not known. Per-nucleotide qualities are absent, and no much larger clonotype sits a single base away.

What the authors observed across the whole study: The amount of clinical and demographic metadata varied by source and participant and was provided uncurated.

Collaborating institutions collected whole blood in K2EDTA tubes following their own protocols. For TCRbeta analysis, collaborators shipped samples in one of three forms: frozen whole blood, isolated PBMCs, or DNA extracted from either of those sample types. This receptor was taken from a man between 65 and 80 years old with active COVID-19. The chain is made from TRBV28 and TRBJ2-1, with 9 central nucleotides matching TRBD2. Sequenced: peripheral blood. This receptor carries the CDR3 CASSYSGSHYNEQFF. In nucleotides, the sequence is TGTGCCAGCAGCTATAGCGGGAGCCACTACAATGAGCAGTTCTTC.